This T cell receptor beta chain was sequenced in a study of OX40 agonist ivuxolimab in advanced cancers. A note on the overall study: The costimulatory receptor OX40 (CD134) was targeted by ivuxolimab, a fully human IgG2 agonistic monoclonal antibody. In the dose-escalation cohort, around four fifths of patients were male, and the mean age was 60 years with a range of roughly 20 to 80. The paper describes the monotherapy dose-escalation part (N ≈ 49 patients) of the phase I trial of ivuxolimab. Patients were allowed to have had prior anti-PD-1, anti-PD-L1 or anti-CTLA-4 therapy, and approximately 43% of the dose-escalation patients had previously received checkpoint inhibitors. Intravenous ivuxolimab was administered to patients every 2 weeks at six dose levels: 0.01, 0.1, 0.3, 1.5, 3 and 10 mg/kg. Peripheral TCRbeta sequencing was intended to test whether TCR sequence diversity was altered and clonal T-cell expansion was caused by ivuxolimab. Of the roughly 51 patients in dose escalation, about 20 had hepatocellular carcinoma, some 15 had melanoma, 9 had renal cell carcinoma and 9 had head and neck cancer. Partial responses were achieved by three dose-escalation patients, of whom one had hepatocellular carcinoma and two had cutaneous melanoma. Beyond this particular receptor, the publication reports: Which antigens the clonally expanded peripheral T cells were specific for was not determined. At doses from 0.1 to 3.0 mg/kg, clonal expansion was seen in both CD4+ and CD8+ blood T cells between baseline and week 6. Partial responders in the 0.1-3.0 mg/kg groups had among the lowest normalized peripheral clonal expansion, especially among CD8+ T cells. Low levels of normalized T-cell clonal expansion were also seen in some patients who did not respond. On average, CD8+ T cells showed more expanded clones than CD4+ T cells after ivuxolimab.

The trial excluded patients who had a history of autoimmune disease or were on systemic immunosuppression. Peripheral blood for TCR sequencing was collected from all dose cohorts at baseline, on cycle 4 day 1, and on cycle 7 day 1. The samples were taken from a phase I, first-in-human, multicenter, open-label dose-escalation trial of ivuxolimab. The trial enrolled adults with locally advanced or metastatic head and neck squamous cell, hepatocellular, melanoma or renal cell carcinoma. Before TCR sequencing, CD4+ and CD8+ T cells were separately sorted from peripheral blood. There are 14 amino acids in the CDR3, from cysteine to phenylalanine inclusive. The CDR3 DNA has 42 bases and is translated from base 1. Reading the germline V gene (reference sequence) gives CDR1 LNHDA and CDR2 SQIVND. Trimming costs V 3 bases and J 1 base, and their ends lie 9 bases apart. For sequencing of the TCRbeta CDR3 region, genomic DNA was extracted from the sorted cells. TCRbeta CDR3 regions were sequenced using the immunoSEQ Assay. TCRdb's version of the immuneACCESS table is confined to in-frame rearrangements and falls short of the full clone set. An unresolved V gene accounts for under half of the shortfall where checked; the remainder is of unknown origin. This sample gives under 90,000 clones in total; over 80% of them show up just once. The ten top clones hold about 0.32% of the sample.

Of note for this clone: It lacks a known antigen. No base quality information exists; no much larger clone differs at one position.

Source: CD4+ or CD8+ T cells sorted from blood, taken in a trial of the OX40 agonist ivuxolimab. The sequence was obtained from an adult with an advanced solid tumor such as melanoma, head and neck, liver or kidney cancer. Rearrangement joined TRBV19 to TRBJ1-1, with the D segment identity uncertain. The nucleotide sequence reads as follows: TGTGCCAGTAGTATTCCTCGACCGAACACTGAAGCTTTCTTT. It specifies CASSIPRPNTEAFF. Beyond the CDR3, the reference TRBV19 and TRBJ1-1 genes provide the residues; the full variable domain reads: DGGITQSPKYLFRKEGQNVTLSCEQNLNHDAMYWYRQDPGQGLRLIYYSQIVNDFQKGDIAEGYSVSREKKESFPLTVTSAQKNPTAFYLCASSIPRPNTEAFFGQGTRLTVV.